The 5 T cell receptor beta chains below come from one sample, sequenced in a study of blood T cell repertoires in COVID-19. Measured with immunoSEQ multiplex PCR; TCRdb has only the in-frame clones, and not every one. This repertoire shows under 300,000 clones, approximately 84% found once; its top ten account for roughly 1.6%. Sequences were obtained from peripheral blood. The receptors here all came from a human donor with COVID-19, enrolled during active disease. The donor label of this sample is uncertain.

This clone appeared a few times. The V call is TRBV19, the J call TRBJ1-1; no firm D call. The ends were cut back, 2 bases at V and 7 bases at J, with 11 bases in the middle. The CDR3 has 13 amino acids. From germline, CDR1 is LNHDA and CDR2 SQIVND (reference sequence). CDR3 DNA sequence: TGTGCCAGTAGTATACGAGCGGCATATGAAGCTTTCTTT. As protein: CASSIRAAYEAFF. The whole variable domain, filled in from reference TRBV19 and TRBJ1-1, reads DGGITQSPKYLFRKEGQNVTLSCEQNLNHDAMYWYRQDPGQGLRLIYYSQIVNDFQKGDIAEGYSVSREKKESFPLTVTSAQKNPTAFYLCASSIRAAYEAFFGQGTRLTVV.

The rearrangement uses TRBV15 and TRBJ2-5; no firm D call. CDR1 LNHNV and CDR2 YYDKDF come from the germline V gene (reference sequence). The V gene lost 0 bases and the J gene lost 5 bases, with 13 bases spanning the gap. CDR3 size: 15 residues. The CDR3 region has the DNA TGTGCCACCAGCAGAGACCCTGACTCGGAGGAGACCCAGTACTTC. Its protein is CATSRDPDSEETQYF.

This clone was picked up a small number of times. The genes are TRBV4-1 and TRBJ2-1; 10 bases fit TRBD2. This CDR3 region has 16 residues. J lost 8 bases, V lost 1 base, and 8 bases had no gene match. In germline, CDR1 is MGHRA, CDR2 YSYEKL. The CDR3 reads CASSQVRLAGVDEQFF. DNA for the CDR3: TGCGCCAGCAGCCAAGTCCGGCTAGCGGGAGTCGATGAGCAGTTCTTC.

This clone was counted a single time. The V call is TRBV27, the J call TRBJ1-1; TRBD1 agrees at 8 bases. Trimming at V came to 5 bases and at J to 5 bases, leaving 13 bases not matched to a gene. The CDR3 spans 16 residues. Germline lookup yields CDR1 MNHEY and CDR2 SMNVEV (reference sequence). The CDR3, as DNA: TGTGCCAGCAGTGGGCGCAGGGGGCTCACGGGGACTGAAGCTTTCTTT. Protein product: CASSGRRGLTGTEAFF.

This clone was seen only a few times. V usage is TRBV5-1 and J usage is TRBJ2-5; a weak D match, TRBD2 (6 bases). Trimming shortened V by 4 bases and J by 4 bases, and 14 bases separated the two germline ends. The CDR3 has 14 amino acids. Germline V gene lookup returns CDR1 SGHRS and CDR2 YFSETQ. CDR3 region: CASSLRGGAETQYF. CDR3 DNA: TGCGCCAGCAGCCTACGCGGCGGGGCAGAGACCCAGTACTTC.